This entry lists 9 T cell receptor beta chains sequenced from one sample in a study of blood T cell repertoires in COVID-19. Using immunoSEQ multiplex PCR, the repertoire was profiled, and TCRdb retains in-frame clones only, with some absent. The table records about 200,000 clones, approximately 80% of them present only once. The sequenced material came from peripheral blood. Receptor source: a man aged 55 to 70 with COVID-19, enrolled during active disease.

The chain employs TRBV10-3 and TRBJ1-6, with D hard to call. V dropped 0 bases and J dropped 9 bases, with 6 bases sitting between them. Germline-derived CDR1 and CDR2 are ENHRY and SYGVKD. CDR3 length equals 13 residues. Written as DNA, the CDR3 is TGTGCCATCAGTGAGTCGACTGGTTCACCCCTCCACTTT. Its translation: CAISESTGSPLHF.

The chain has TRBV19 and TRBJ1-5, with 9 bases that match TRBD1. This CDR3 has 14 residues. Per germline, CDR1 LNHDA and CDR2 SQIVND (reference sequence). Germline trimming cut 9 bases from V and 6 bases from J; bases unmatched to any gene: 9. For the CDR3, the DNA is TGTGCCAGCAGGCTACAGGGGGCGGGTCAGCCCCAGCATTTT. Translation: CASRLQGAGQPQHF.

CDR3 amino acids: CASSFQKGAKAGEAFF. CDR3 sequence (DNA): TGTGCCAGCAGCTTTCAGAAGGGGGCTAAGGCTGGTGAAGCTTTCTTT. The J gene is TRBJ1-1, the V gene TRBV11-3; 7 bases match TRBD1. Germline assignment: CDR1 SGHNT and CDR2 YENEEA. The CDR3 extends over 16 amino acids. V was pared by 3 bases and J by 7 bases, with 14 bases of the junction left unmatched.

This clone was picked up one time. V is TRBV11-1 and J is TRBJ2-1; a possible D gene is TRBD1 (6 bases). This CDR3 region has 15 residues. Trimming pared 7 bases from V and 3 bases from J, leaving 16 bases between. Germline V gene lookup returns CDR1 SGHAT and CDR2 FQDESV (reference sequence). CDR3 nucleotides: TGTGCCAGCATACCGGGTGGGGGCAACTACAATGAGCAGTTCTTC. Translating it yields CASIPGGGNYNEQFF.

This clone was seen a few times. The chain has TRBV7-9 and TRBJ1-2; a possible D gene is TRBD1 (5 bases). Germline V lookup: CDR1 SEHNR, CDR2 FQNEAQ (reference sequence). With 2 bases removed from V and 6 bases from J, the gap between germline ends came to 16 bases. This CDR3 has 15 amino acids. The CDR3 spells CASSLTGGSYNGYTF. CDR3 DNA sequence: TGTGCCAGCAGCTTAACCGGGGGATCCTATAATGGCTACACCTTC.

The chain has TRBV25-1 and TRBJ1-2; no clear D. The ends were cut back, 5 bases at V and 2 bases at J, with 12 bases in the middle. Germline lookup yields CDR1 MGHDK and CDR2 SYGVNS. The length of the CDR3 is 14 residues. This CDR3 reads CASSSVGGNYGYTF. CDR3 DNA: TGTGCCAGCAGTTCGGTTGGAGGGAACTATGGCTACACCTTC.

The gene calls are TRBV6-1 and TRBJ2-7, with TRBD1 identical over 9 bases. The germline CDR1 and CDR2 sequences are MNHNS and SASEGT. V shed 4 bases and J 1 base; nucleotides not matched to a gene: 11. This CDR3 is 17 amino acids long. The CDR3 DNA reads as TGTGCCAGCAGTGTATTATATGGACAGGGGATTTCCTACGAGCAGTACTTC. This encodes CASSVLYGQGISYEQYF.

V gene TRBV5-1 combines with J gene TRBJ2-3, with 8 bases lining up with TRBD2. Germline V lookup: CDR1 SGHRS, CDR2 YFSETQ. CDR3 length: 16 amino acids. After removal of 1 base from V and 0 bases from J, the junction contained 4 bases not matched to a gene. CDR3 protein: CASSLSSSGSTDTQYF. The CDR3 DNA follows: TGCGCCAGCAGCTTGAGTTCTAGCGGGAGCACAGATACGCAGTATTTT.

The genes are TRBV5-8 and TRBJ1-3; 7 nucleotides line up with TRBD1. CDR3 length: 15 residues. CDR1 is SGHTS, CDR2 YDEGEE, per germline. V was clipped by 0 bases and J by 0 bases; unmatched bases: 0. CDR3 DNA sequence: TGTGCCAGCAGCTTGGGGACAGGCTCTGGAAACACCATATATTTT. Protein sequence: CASSLGTGSGNTIYF.